This is a list of T cell receptor beta chains from one sample in a study of T cells in Graves' hyperthyroidism and ophthalmopathy. TCRdb re-analysed the multiplex PCR reads in MiXCR, keeping a single row per CDR3 protein. The profile shows 480,000 or so distinct CDR3 sequences, approximately 48% of them singletons. The sample consisted of peripheral blood or thyroid tissue (not recorded which). These receptors came from an adult woman with Graves' disease, either hyperthyroidism or ophthalmopathy (not recorded which). The CDR3 runs from the conserved cysteine through the conserved F or W. The D gene is left open where the match is weak. Size values are once, few and many counts, or a class for expanded clones, and some rows have none.

clone size: NA
D gene: NA
V gene: TRBV10-3
J gene: TRBJ2-7
CDR3 protein: CAISDGEFYEQYF
CDR3 DNA: TGTGCCATCAGTGACGGTGAGTTCTACGAGCAGTACTTC

clone size: few
D gene: NA
V gene: TRBV7-8
J gene: TRBJ1-5
CDR3 protein: CASSSAKGSNQPQHF
CDR3 DNA: TGTGCCAGCAGCTCCGCGAAGGGAAGCAATCAGCCCCAGCATTTT

clone size: NA
D gene: NA
V gene: TRBV11-2
J gene: TRBJ2-7
CDR3 protein: CASSRLGDSYEQYF
CDR3 DNA: TGTGCCAGCAGCCGCCTTGGGGACTCCTACGAGCAGTACTTC

clone size: NA
D gene: TRBD1
V gene: TRBV12-3/TRBV12-4
J gene: TRBJ1-1
CDR3 protein: CASSMTGGGTEAFF
CDR3 DNA: TGTGCCAGCAGCATGACAGGGGGCGGCACTGAAGCTTTCTTT

clone size: few
D gene: NA
V gene: TRBV24-1
J gene: TRBJ2-1
CDR3 protein: CATSPVGGVNEQFF
CDR3 DNA: TGTGCCACCAGCCCCGTTGGAGGGGTCAATGAGCAGTTCTTC

clone size: NA
D gene: NA
V gene: TRBV2
J gene: TRBJ2-2
CDR3 protein: CASSEAGGAWTWELFF
CDR3 DNA: TGTGCCAGCAGTGAAGCTGGAGGGGCTTGGACGTGGGAGCTGTTTTTT

clone size: NA
D gene: NA
V gene: TRBV20-1
J gene: TRBJ1-6
CDR3 protein: CSARAESSYNSPLHF
CDR3 DNA: TGCAGTGCTAGGGCGGAAAGCTCCTATAATTCACCCCTCCACTTT

clone size: many
D gene: NA
V gene: TRBV2
J gene: TRBJ2-2
CDR3 protein: CASSETAAGELFF
CDR3 DNA: TGTGCCAGCAGTGAAACCGCTGCCGGGGAGCTGTTTTTT

clone size: NA
D gene: TRBD2
V gene: TRBV7-2
J gene: TRBJ2-7
CDR3 protein: CASSQAGGSSYEQYF
CDR3 DNA: TGTGCCAGCAGCCAAGCGGGCGGGAGCTCCTACGAGCAGTACTTC

clone size: few
D gene: NA
V gene: TRBV29-1
J gene: TRBJ2-7
CDR3 protein: CSVEGDPYEQYF
CDR3 DNA: TGCAGCGTTGAAGGGGATCCCTACGAGCAGTACTTC

clone size: few
D gene: NA
V gene: TRBV3-1
J gene: TRBJ2-7
CDR3 protein: CASSLGNGPYEQYF
CDR3 DNA: TGTGCCAGCAGCCTGGGAAACGGGCCCTACGAGCAGTACTTC

clone size: many
D gene: TRBD1
V gene: TRBV7-2
J gene: TRBJ2-7
CDR3 protein: CASSLGGTGFSEQYF
CDR3 DNA: TGTGCCAGCAGCTTAGGAGGGACAGGGTTTAGCGAGCAGTACTTC

clone size: NA
D gene: TRBD1
V gene: TRBV20-1
J gene: TRBJ2-3
CDR3 protein: CSASPARTGGYTDTQYF
CDR3 DNA: TGCAGTGCTAGCCCTGCCCGGACAGGGGGATACACAGATACGCAGTATTTT

clone size: NA
D gene: NA
V gene: TRBV20-1
J gene: TRBJ1-5
CDR3 protein: CSARSGQPQHF
CDR3 DNA: TGCAGTGCTAGGTCGGGGCAGCCCCAGCATTTT

clone size: few
D gene: TRBD1
V gene: TRBV11-2
J gene: TRBJ1-2
CDR3 protein: CASSWTGNNYGYTF
CDR3 DNA: TGTGCCAGCAGCTGGACAGGGAATAACTATGGCTACACCTTC

clone size: once
D gene: NA
V gene: TRBV5-1
J gene: TRBJ2-5
CDR3 protein: CASSLERTTQYF
CDR3 DNA: TGCGCCAGCAGCTTGGAGCGGACGACCCAGTACTTC

clone size: many
D gene: NA
V gene: TRBV6-2/TRBV6-3
J gene: TRBJ1-5
CDR3 protein: CASSSPSIRKNNQPQHF
CDR3 DNA: TGTGCCAGCAGTTCCCCCTCGATAAGAAAAAACAATCAGCCCCAGCATTTT

clone size: NA
D gene: NA
V gene: TRBV7-9
J gene: TRBJ2-7
CDR3 protein: CASSSALASSSYEQYF
CDR3 DNA: TGTGCCAGCAGCTCCGCTCTAGCATCGAGCTCCTACGAGCAGTACTTC

clone size: few
D gene: NA
V gene: TRBV7-8
J gene: TRBJ1-6
CDR3 protein: CASSPYMDSPLHF
CDR3 DNA: TGTGCCAGCAGCCCGTACATGGATTCACCCCTCCACTTT

clone size: few
D gene: NA
V gene: TRBV20-1
J gene: TRBJ2-7
CDR3 protein: CSASEGGTYEQYF
CDR3 DNA: TGCAGTGCTAGCGAGGGAGGAACCTACGAGCAGTACTTC

clone size: NA
D gene: TRBD1
V gene: TRBV4-1
J gene: TRBJ2-5
CDR3 protein: CASSRGTTGQETQYF
CDR3 DNA: TGCGCCAGCAGCCGAGGGACGACAGGGCAAGAGACCCAGTACTTC

clone size: many
D gene: NA
V gene: TRBV7-6
J gene: TRBJ2-7
CDR3 protein: CASSNSYEQYF
CDR3 DNA: TGTGCCAGCAGCAACTCCTACGAGCAGTACTTC

clone size: NA
D gene: NA
V gene: TRBV12-3/TRBV12-4
J gene: TRBJ1-1
CDR3 protein: CASRPAGVMNTEAFF
CDR3 DNA: TGTGCCAGCAGGCCGGCGGGGGTTATGAACACTGAAGCTTTCTTT

clone size: once
D gene: NA
V gene: TRBV7-9
J gene: TRBJ1-1
CDR3 protein: CASSQGGPQAFF
CDR3 DNA: TGTGCCAGCAGCCAAGGGGGGCCCCAAGCTTTCTTT

clone size: many
D gene: NA
V gene: TRBV12-3/TRBV12-4
J gene: TRBJ2-7
CDR3 protein: CASSLSSQTYEQYF
CDR3 DNA: TGTGCCAGCAGTTTGAGCTCTCAGACCTACGAGCAGTACTTC

clone size: NA
D gene: NA
V gene: TRBV7-1
J gene: TRBJ2-7
CDR3 protein: CASSFSPGTHYEQYF
CDR3 DNA: TGTGCCAGCAGCTTCAGCCCCGGGACACACTACGAGCAGTACTTC

clone size: NA
D gene: NA
V gene: TRBV5-1
J gene: TRBJ2-7
CDR3 protein: CASSFTTGFYEQYF
CDR3 DNA: TGCGCCAGCAGCTTCACCACGGGATTCTACGAGCAGTACTTC

clone size: many
D gene: NA
V gene: TRBV19
J gene: TRBJ1-2
CDR3 protein: CASSRSPQSLDWGYTF
CDR3 DNA: TGTGCCAGTAGTCGTTCCCCGCAGTCCCTCGACTGGGGCTACACCTTC